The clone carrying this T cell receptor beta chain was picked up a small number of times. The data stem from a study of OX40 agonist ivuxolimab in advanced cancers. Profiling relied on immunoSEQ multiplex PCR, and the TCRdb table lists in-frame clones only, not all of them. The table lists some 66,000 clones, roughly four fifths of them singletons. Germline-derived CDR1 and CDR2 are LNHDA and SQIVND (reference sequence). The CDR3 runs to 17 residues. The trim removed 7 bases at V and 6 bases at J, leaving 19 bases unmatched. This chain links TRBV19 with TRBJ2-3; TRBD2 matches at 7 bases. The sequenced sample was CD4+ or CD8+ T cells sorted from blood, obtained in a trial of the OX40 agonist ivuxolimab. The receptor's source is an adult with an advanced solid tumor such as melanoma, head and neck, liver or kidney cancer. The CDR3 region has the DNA TGTGCCAGTACCACACTGGCTAGCGGATTCCGGGCGGATACGCAGTATTTT. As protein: CASTTLASGFRADTQYF. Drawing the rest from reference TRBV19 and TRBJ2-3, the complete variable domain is DGGITQSPKYLFRKEGQNVTLSCEQNLNHDAMYWYRQDPGQGLRLIYYSQIVNDFQKGDIAEGYSVSREKKESFPLTVTSAQKNPTAFYLCASTTLASGFRADTQYFGPGTRLTVL.